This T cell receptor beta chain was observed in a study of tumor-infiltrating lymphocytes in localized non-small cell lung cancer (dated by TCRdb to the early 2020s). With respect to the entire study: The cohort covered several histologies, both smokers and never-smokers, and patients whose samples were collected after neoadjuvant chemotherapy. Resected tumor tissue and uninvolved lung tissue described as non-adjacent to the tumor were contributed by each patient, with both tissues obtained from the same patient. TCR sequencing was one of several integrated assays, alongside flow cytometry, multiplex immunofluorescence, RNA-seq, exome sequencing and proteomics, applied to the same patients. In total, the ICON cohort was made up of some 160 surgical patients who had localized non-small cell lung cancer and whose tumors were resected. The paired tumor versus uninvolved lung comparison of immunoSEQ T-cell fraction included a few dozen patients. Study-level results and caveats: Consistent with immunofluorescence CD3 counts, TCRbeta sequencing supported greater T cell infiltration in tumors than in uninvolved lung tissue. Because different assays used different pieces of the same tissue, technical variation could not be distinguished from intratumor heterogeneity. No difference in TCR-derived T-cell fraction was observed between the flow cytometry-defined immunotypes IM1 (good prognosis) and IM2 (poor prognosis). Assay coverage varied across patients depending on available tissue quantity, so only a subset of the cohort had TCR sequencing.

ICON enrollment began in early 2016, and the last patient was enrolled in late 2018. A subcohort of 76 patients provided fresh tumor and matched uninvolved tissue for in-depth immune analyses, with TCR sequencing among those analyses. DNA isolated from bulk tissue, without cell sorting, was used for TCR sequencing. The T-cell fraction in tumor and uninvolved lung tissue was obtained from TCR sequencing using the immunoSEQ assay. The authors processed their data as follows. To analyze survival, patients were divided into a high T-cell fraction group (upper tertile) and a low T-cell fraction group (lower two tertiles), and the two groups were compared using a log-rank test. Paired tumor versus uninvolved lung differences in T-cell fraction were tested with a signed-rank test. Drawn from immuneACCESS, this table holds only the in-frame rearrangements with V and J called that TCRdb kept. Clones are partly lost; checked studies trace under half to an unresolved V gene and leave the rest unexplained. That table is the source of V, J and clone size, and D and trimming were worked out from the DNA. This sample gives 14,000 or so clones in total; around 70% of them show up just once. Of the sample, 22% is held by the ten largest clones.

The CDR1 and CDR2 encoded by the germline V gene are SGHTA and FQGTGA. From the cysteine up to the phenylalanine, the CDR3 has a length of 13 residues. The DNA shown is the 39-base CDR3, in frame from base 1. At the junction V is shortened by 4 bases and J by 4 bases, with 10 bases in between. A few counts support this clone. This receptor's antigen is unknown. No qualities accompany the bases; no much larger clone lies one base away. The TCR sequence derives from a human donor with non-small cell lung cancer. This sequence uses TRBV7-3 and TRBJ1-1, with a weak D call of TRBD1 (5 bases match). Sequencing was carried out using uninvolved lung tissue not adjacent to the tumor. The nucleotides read TGTGCCAGCAGCTCCATGGGGGGCACTGAAGCTTTCTTT. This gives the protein CASSSMGGTEAFF. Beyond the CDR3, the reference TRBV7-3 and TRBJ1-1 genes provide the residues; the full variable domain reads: GAGVSQTPSNKVTEKGKYVELRCDPISGHTALYWYRQSLGQGPEFLIYFQGTGAADDSGLPNDRFFAVRPEGSVSTLKIQRTERGDSAVYLCASSSMGGTEAFFGQGTRLTVV.